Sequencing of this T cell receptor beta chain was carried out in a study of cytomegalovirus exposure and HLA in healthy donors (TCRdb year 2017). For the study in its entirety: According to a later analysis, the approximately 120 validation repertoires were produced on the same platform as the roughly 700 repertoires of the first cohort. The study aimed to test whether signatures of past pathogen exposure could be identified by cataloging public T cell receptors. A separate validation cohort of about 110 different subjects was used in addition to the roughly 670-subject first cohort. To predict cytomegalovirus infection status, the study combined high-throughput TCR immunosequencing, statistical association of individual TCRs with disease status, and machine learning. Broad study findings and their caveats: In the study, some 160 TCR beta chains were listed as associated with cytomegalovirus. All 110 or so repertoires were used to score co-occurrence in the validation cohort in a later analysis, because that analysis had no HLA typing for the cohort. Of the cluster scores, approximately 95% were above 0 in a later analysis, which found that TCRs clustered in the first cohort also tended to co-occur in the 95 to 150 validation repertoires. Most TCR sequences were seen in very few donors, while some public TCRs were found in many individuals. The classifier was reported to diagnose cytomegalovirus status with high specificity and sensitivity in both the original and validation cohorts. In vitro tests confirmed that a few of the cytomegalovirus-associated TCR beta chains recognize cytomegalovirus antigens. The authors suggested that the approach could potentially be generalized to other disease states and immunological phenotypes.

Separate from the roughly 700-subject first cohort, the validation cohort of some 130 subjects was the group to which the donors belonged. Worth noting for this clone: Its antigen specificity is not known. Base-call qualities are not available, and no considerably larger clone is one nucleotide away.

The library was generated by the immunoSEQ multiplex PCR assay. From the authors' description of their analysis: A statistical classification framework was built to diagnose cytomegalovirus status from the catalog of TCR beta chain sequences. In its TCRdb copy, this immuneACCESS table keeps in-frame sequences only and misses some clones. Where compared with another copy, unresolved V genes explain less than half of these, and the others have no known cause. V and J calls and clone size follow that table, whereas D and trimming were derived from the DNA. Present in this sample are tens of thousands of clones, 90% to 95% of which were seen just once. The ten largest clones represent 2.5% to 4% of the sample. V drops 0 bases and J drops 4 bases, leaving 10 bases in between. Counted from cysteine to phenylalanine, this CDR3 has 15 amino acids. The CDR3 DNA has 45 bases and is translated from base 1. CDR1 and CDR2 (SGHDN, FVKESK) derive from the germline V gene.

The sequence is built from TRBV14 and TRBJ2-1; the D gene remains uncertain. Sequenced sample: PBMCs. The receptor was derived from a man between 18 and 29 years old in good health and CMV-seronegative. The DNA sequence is TGTGCCAGCAGCCAAGATACCCCTAGGTACAATGAGCAGTTCTTC. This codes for CASSQDTPRYNEQFF. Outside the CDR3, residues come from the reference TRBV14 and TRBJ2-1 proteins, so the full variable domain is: EAGVTQFPSHSVIEKGQTVTLRCDPISGHDNLYWYRRVMGKEIKFLLHFVKESKQDESGMPNNRFLAERTGGTYSTLKVQPAELEDSGVYFCASSQDTPRYNEQFFGPGTRLTVL.